The 30 T cell receptor beta chains in this list originate from one sample, sequenced in a study of T cells after yellow fever vaccination. A single record per CDR3 protein comes from TCRdb applying MiXCR to the 5' RACE reads. This sample has about 300,000 distinct CDR3 sequences, with less than 9.5% found just once. The sequencing here drew on CD4+ T cells sorted from PBMCs, taken 5 days after the yellow fever booster vaccination. All receptors derive from a man between 18 and 29 years old who received the YFV17D yellow fever vaccine.

This clonotype has a handful of counts. The chain joins TRBV27 to TRBJ1-5, with TRBD1 matching over 11 bases. This CDR3 has 14 amino acids. Per germline, CDR1 MNHEY and CDR2 SMNVEV (reference sequence). The V and J ends lost 10 bases and 3 bases, in that order; junction bases with no gene match: 5. Here the CDR3 reads CATGTGGINQPQHF. The CDR3 nucleotides are TGTGCCACCGGGACAGGGGGTATCAATCAGCCCCAGCATTTT.

The chain combines TRBV5-1 with TRBJ1-5; D is unclear. The germline V and J ends were trimmed by 5 bases and 0 bases, with 12 bases remaining between them. CDR1 SGHRS and CDR2 YFSETQ come from the germline V gene. The CDR3 is 15 residues long. The CDR3 reads CASRGRPDSNQPQHF. The CDR3 DNA reads as TGCGCCAGCAGAGGGAGGCCCGATAGCAATCAGCCCCAGCATTTT.

V usage is TRBV11-2 and J usage is TRBJ2-3; D is possibly TRBD2 (7 bases). Trimming took 7 bases from V and 5 from J, leaving 19 bases between them. Germline values: CDR1 SGHAT, CDR2 FQNNGV. The CDR3 is made up of 15 amino acids. CDR3 nucleotides: TGTGCCAGCAATTATGGGGGGGCTGGCGGAGATACGCAGTATTTT. Translation: CASNYGGAGGDTQYF.

V and J are TRBV4-1 and TRBJ2-7, with D hard to call. Between the trimmed V and J ends, which lost 1 base and 2 bases, there was a span of 9 bases. Germline V lookup: CDR1 MGHRA, CDR2 YSYEKL. The length of the CDR3 is 14 residues. For the CDR3, the DNA is TGCGCCAGCAGCCAAGCCGCCAACCCCTACGAGCAGTACTTC. Its protein product is CASSQAANPYEQYF.

This clonotype appeared many times. The genes are TRBV12-3 or TRBV12-4 and TRBJ2-3; no clear D gene. The CDR3 loop spans 13 amino acids. Trimming cost V 3 bases and J 4 bases, with 8 bases left between them. The CDR3 sequence: CASSFRVPDTQYF. CDR3 coding DNA: TGTGCCAGCAGTTTTAGGGTTCCAGATACGCAGTATTTT.

This clonotype was detected only a few times. The chain employs TRBV12-3 or TRBV12-4 and TRBJ2-5; 9 bases line up with TRBD2. With V trimmed by 4 bases and J by 5 bases, 8 bases remained unmatched. The CDR3 extends over 15 amino acids. The CDR3 loop is CASSYLAGPRETQYF. DNA for the CDR3: TGTGCCAGCAGTTACCTAGCGGGGCCGAGGGAGACCCAGTACTTC.

The rearrangement links TRBV24-1 to TRBJ2-2; 8 bases line up with TRBD1. J gave up 6 bases and V 3 bases, and 5 bases lay outside the gene matches. Germline-derived CDR1 and CDR2 are KGHDR and SFDVKD. The CDR3 length is 15 residues. The CDR3, as DNA: TGTGCCACCAGTGATCCAGGGGGCGCCGCCGGGGAGCTGTTTTTT. Residues: CATSDPGGAAGELFF.

This clonotype has a count of ten or more. The V call is TRBV7-2, the J call TRBJ1-6; D perhaps matches TRBD1 (5 bases). The V gene's germline CDR1 is SGHTA and CDR2 FQGNSA. The CDR3 loop spans 17 amino acids. Trimming shortened V by 1 base and J by 7 bases, and 17 bases separated the two germline ends. The DNA of the CDR3 is TGTGCCAGCAGCTTAGAGGGAGGGACTATACGCAATTCACCCCTCCACTTT. Translation gives CASSLEGGTIRNSPLHF.

A few counts support this clonotype. The chain joins TRBV5-1 to TRBJ1-2, with a tentative D call TRBD1 (6 bases). Germline CDR1 is SGHRS and CDR2 is YFSETQ. V was cut by 4 bases and J by 6 bases, with 13 bases left in between. CDR3 size: 13 residues. The CDR3 here is CASSDRPGDGYTF. CDR3 in DNA: TGCGCCAGCAGCGACAGGCCGGGAGATGGCTACACCTTC.

This clonotype was observed many times. The chain uses TRBV5-1 and TRBJ2-3; 9 positions match TRBD1. Germline V gene lookup returns CDR1 SGHRS and CDR2 YFSETQ. V was clipped by 4 bases and J by 1 base; unmatched bases: 4. This CDR3 contains 15 residues. The CDR3 region is CASSPGQGGTDTQYF. For the CDR3, the DNA is TGCGCCAGCAGCCCGGGACAGGGAGGCACAGATACGCAGTATTTT.

The rearrangement links TRBV2 to TRBJ2-1; 7 bases are a match to TRBD2. Germline V gives CDR1 SNHLY, CDR2 FYNNEI. This CDR3 spans 13 amino acids. Trimming at V came to 3 bases and at J to 12 bases, leaving 8 bases not matched to a gene. For the CDR3, the DNA is TGTGCCAGCAGTGAGGGAGGGCGAGGCGGGCAGTTCTTC. Amino acid sequence: CASSEGGRGGQFF.

The CDR3 bases are TGTGCCAGCAGCTTAGTCGGGGGGCATGGAGCTTTCTTT. It yields the protein CASSLVGGHGAFF. The chain uses TRBV7-2 and TRBJ1-1; a weak D match, TRBD1 (6 bases). Germline assignment: CDR1 SGHTA and CDR2 FQGNSA. V was clipped by 1 base and J by 10 bases, with 13 bases between them. This CDR3 is 13 amino acids long.

The rearrangement joins TRBV5-1 to TRBJ2-1, with 8 bases that match TRBD1. CDR1 SGHRS and CDR2 YFSETQ come from the germline V gene. The CDR3 consists of 15 residues. V lost 3 bases to trimming and J lost 6 bases; unmatched junction nucleotides: 8. The CDR3 DNA is TGCGCCAGCAGCTGGCTGGAACAGGGGGGCAATGAGCAGTTCTTC. Translation gives CASSWLEQGGNEQFF.

The rearrangement links TRBV19 to TRBJ2-7; D might be TRBD2 (5 bases). V was trimmed by 5 bases and J by 6 bases, leaving 23 bases between them. Per germline, CDR1 LNHDA and CDR2 SQIVND (reference sequence). This CDR3 has 16 amino acids. The CDR3 is CASSGLWTVKVGEQYF. The CDR3 bases are TGTGCCAGTAGTGGACTTTGGACGGTGAAAGTAGGCGAGCAGTACTTC.

The chain employs TRBV19 and TRBJ1-5; no clear D gene. The germline V gene encodes CDR1 LNHDA and CDR2 SQIVND (reference sequence). CDR3 length: 13 residues. V dropped 1 base and J dropped 5 bases, with 6 bases sitting between them. The CDR3 is CASSIGPHQPQHF. CDR3 in DNA: TGTGCCAGTAGTATAGGGCCTCATCAGCCCCAGCATTTT.

This chain uses TRBV7-8 with TRBJ2-5, with a weak D call TRBD2 (7 bases). Germline loops: CDR1 SGHVS, CDR2 FQNEAQ. Trimming shortened V by 5 bases and J by 1 base, and 14 bases separated the two germline ends. CDR3 length equals 15 residues. This CDR3 reads CASSIRGGFQETQYF. Here the CDR3 DNA reads TGTGCCAGCAGCATAAGGGGGGGGTTCCAAGAGACCCAGTACTTC. Full variable domain (missing parts from reference TRBV7-8 and TRBJ2-5): GAGVSQSPRYKVAKRGQDVALRCDPISGHVSLFWYQQALGQGPEFLTYFQNEAQLDKSGLPSDRFFAERPEGSVSTLKIQRTQQEDSAVYLCASSIRGGFQETQYFGPGTRLLVL.

This clonotype came up a few times. The chain combines TRBV6-6 with TRBJ1-1, with TRBD1 as a possible D gene (5 bases). This CDR3 spans 13 amino acids. V was cut by 6 bases and J by 5 bases, with 13 bases left in between. Germline V gene sequence: CDR1 MNHNY, CDR2 SVGAGI (reference sequence). This chain's CDR3 is CASRPGGGTEAFF. The CDR3 DNA reads as TGTGCCAGCAGACCCGGGGGGGGGACTGAAGCTTTCTTT.

The table lists this clonotype with a few counts. The chain combines TRBV20-1 with TRBJ2-1; 7 nucleotides align to TRBD2. This CDR3 has 14 amino acids. V shed 6 bases and J 9 bases; nucleotides not matched to a gene: 14. CDR1 and CDR2 from the germline V gene are DFQATT and SNEGSKA (reference sequence). Here the CDR3 reads CSAQRGPSGFEQFF. For the CDR3, the DNA is TGCAGTGCACAGCGGGGCCCGTCCGGTTTTGAGCAGTTCTTC.

This clonotype was counted between two and nine times. The CDR3 DNA sequence: TGCAGTGCTAGAGATGGGACTGAAAAACTGTTTTTT. Protein product: CSARDGTEKLFF. The chain links TRBV20-1 to TRBJ1-4; D possibly corresponds to TRBD1 (5 bases). Looked up from germline, CDR1 is DFQATT and CDR2 is SNEGSKA (reference sequence). The V end lost 0 bases, the J end lost 7 bases, and 6 bases lay between the germline ends. This CDR3 is built from 12 residues.

On this clonotype: One base away lies a much larger clone, so this may be a sequencing read error. The J gene is TRBJ2-7, the V gene TRBV2; D is unclear. The CDR3 covers 12 residues. From germline, CDR1 is SNHLY and CDR2 FYNNEI. Trimming pared 4 bases from V and 4 bases from J, leaving 8 bases between. The CDR3 loop is CASSVTDYEQYV. CDR3 coding DNA: TGTGCCAGCAGTGTAACAGATTACGAGCAGTACGTC.

This clonotype showed up just a few times. The rearrangement joins TRBV7-9 to TRBJ1-2; D gene unclear. Germline V gives CDR1 SEHNR, CDR2 FQNEAQ (reference sequence). This CDR3 has 13 residues. Trimming stripped 0 bases from V and 8 bases from J, with 10 bases between. The CDR3 region is CASSLAHGLGYTF. The CDR3 nucleotides are TGTGCCAGCAGCTTAGCGCACGGCTTGGGCTACACCTTC.

The CDR3 here is CASSTGRAYNEQFF. Written as DNA, the CDR3 is TGTGCCAGCAGTACAGGGAGGGCCTACAATGAGCAGTTCTTC. V is TRBV7-2 and J is TRBJ2-1, with D possibly matching TRBD2 (7 bases). Per germline, CDR1 SGHTA and CDR2 FQGNSA. Trimming took 6 bases from V and 2 from J, leaving 11 bases between them. The CDR3 sequence is 14 residues long.

V usage is TRBV4-1 and J usage is TRBJ2-2; unclear D gene. The germline V gene has CDR1 MGHRA and CDR2 YSYEKL. Between the trimmed V and J ends, which lost 0 bases and 4 bases, there was a span of 15 bases. This CDR3 has 17 residues. This chain's CDR3 is CASSQEVRQRSTGELFF. The DNA for the CDR3 is TGCGCCAGCAGCCAAGAGGTACGTCAACGGAGCACCGGGGAGCTGTTTTTT.

This clonotype was counted only a few times. J is TRBJ2-3 and V is TRBV7-2; either TRBD1 or TRBD2 may supply D (5 bases each). The CDR3 is 15 amino acids. V was cut by 5 bases and J by 2 bases, with 14 bases left in between. CDR1 and CDR2 (germline): SGHTA, FQGNSA. The CDR3 loop reads CASSRGRLATDTQYF. The DNA of the CDR3 is TGTGCCAGCAGCAGGGGACGGCTCGCCACAGATACGCAGTATTTT.

This clonotype turned up a few times. The genes are TRBV20-1 and TRBJ2-7; D remains ambiguous. V was trimmed by 4 bases and J by 2 bases, leaving 15 bases between them. The CDR3 extends over 14 amino acids. Germline V gives CDR1 DFQATT, CDR2 SNEGSKA (reference sequence). The CDR3 reads CSAKGNRVTYEQYF. DNA of the CDR3: TGCAGTGCTAAAGGGAATCGAGTAACCTACGAGCAGTACTTC.

This clonotype appeared a few times. The chain links TRBV6-5 to TRBJ1-6, with a possible D match to TRBD1 (5 bases). The CDR3 runs 17 residues. Germline CDR1 is MNHEY and CDR2 is SVGAGI. V gave up 3 bases and J gave up 6 bases, with 18 bases separating them. The CDR3 bases are TGTGCCAGCAGTTATGGTGGGGGACTGCTCCTTAATTCACCCCTCCACTTT. This codes for CASSYGGGLLLNSPLHF.

The chain joins TRBV7-9 to TRBJ1-6; TRBD1 matches at 7 bases. Germline V gene lookup returns CDR1 SEHNR and CDR2 FQNEAQ (reference sequence). The CDR3 sequence is 14 residues long. The trim removed 5 bases at V and 8 bases at J, leaving 6 bases unmatched. CDR3 in DNA: TGTGCCAGCAGCCGCGGACAGGCCCATTCACCCCTCCACTTT. This gives the protein CASSRGQAHSPLHF.

This clonotype was counted ten times or more. The chain employs TRBV12-3 or TRBV12-4 and TRBJ2-1, with TRBD2 matching over 11 bases. Germline trimming cut 6 bases from V and 5 bases from J; bases unmatched to any gene: 6. CDR3 size: 15 residues. The CDR3 coding sequence is TGTGCCAGCAGCCTTAGCGGGGGGGCCCACAATGAGCAGTTCTTC. It encodes CASSLSGGAHNEQFF.

The rearrangement links TRBV9 to TRBJ1-3; 7 nucleotides match TRBD1. This CDR3 has 15 amino acids. V lost 4 bases and J lost 6; bases outside the gene matches: 10. CDR1 and CDR2 from the germline V gene are SGDLS and YYNGEE. The chain's CDR3 is CASSRWDSNSNTIYF. In DNA, the CDR3 is TGTGCCAGCAGCCGCTGGGACAGTAACTCAAACACCATATATTTT.

In this sample, this clonotype turned up many times. This sequence joins TRBV3-1 and TRBJ2-3; D perhaps matches TRBD1 (6 bases). The CDR3 is 15 residues long. Germline values: CDR1 LGHDT, CDR2 YNNKEL (reference sequence). Trimming cost V 2 bases and J 2 bases, with 11 bases left between them. The CDR3 nucleotides read TGTGCCAGCAGCCAAACAGGGACCTTCACAGATACGCAGTATTTT. Amino acid sequence: CASSQTGTFTDTQYF.